The 23 T cell receptor beta chains presented below share a single source sample, sequenced in a study of response to subunit inactivated influenza vaccine. TCRdb re-called the RT-PCR reads with MiXCR, one entry per CDR3 protein. This sample carries hundreds of thousands of distinct CDR3 sequences, 10% to 15% of them seen once, and the ten largest clones take around 13%. The specimen was PBMCs from blood, collected 45 days after vaccination. All receptors come from a man in his fifties who received an inactivated influenza vaccine.

The CDR3 nucleotides are TGCGCCAGCAGACCCGCCGGGGCCAGGGGAACCGGGGAGCTGTTTTTT. It codes for CASRPAGARGTGELFF. The rearrangement links TRBV5-1 to TRBJ2-2, with a possible D match to TRBD1 (6 bases). Germline V gene sequence: CDR1 SGHRS, CDR2 YFSETQ. Trimming shortened V by 5 bases and J by 5 bases, and 19 bases separated the two germline ends. This CDR3 is built from 16 residues.

This clonotype was observed a handful of times. V gene TRBV28 combines with J gene TRBJ2-7; the match to TRBD1 covers 9 bases. The CDR3 covers 19 residues. V lost 3 bases to trimming and J lost 3 bases; unmatched junction nucleotides: 18. The germline V gene encodes CDR1 MDHEN and CDR2 SYDVKM. The DNA for the CDR3 is TGTGCCAGCAGTTTCTTACCTCAACACAGGGGGCCCTCTGGCTACGAGCAGTACTTC. As protein: CASSFLPQHRGPSGYEQYF.

The V and J genes are TRBV9 and TRBJ2-1; a weak D match, TRBD2 (6 bases). This CDR3 region has 14 residues. The germline gives CDR1 SGDLS, CDR2 YYNGEE. Trimming took off 0 bases at V and 9 bases at J, with 13 bases between the two ends. CDR3 residues: CASSVGLEGGEQFF. The DNA for the CDR3 is TGTGCCAGCAGCGTAGGCCTCGAGGGAGGTGAGCAGTTCTTC.

Ten or more counts support this clonotype. The rearrangement links TRBV29-1 to TRBJ2-2; D is unclear. The CDR3 covers 14 residues. Looked up from germline, CDR1 is SQVTM and CDR2 is ANQGSEA. Trimming removed 6 bases from V and 0 bases from J, with 11 bases in between. CDR3 residues: CSVLGAANTGELFF. The CDR3, as DNA: TGCAGCGTACTGGGCGCCGCGAACACCGGGGAGCTGTTTTTT.

There are a few counts of this clonotype. The V and J genes are TRBV11-1 and TRBJ2-3; 14 positions agree with TRBD2. The ends lost 2 bases at V and 0 bases at J; junction bases unmatched: 10. Germline V gene data show CDR1 as SGHAT and CDR2 as FQDESV (reference sequence). This CDR3 contains 20 residues. CDR3 loop: CASSLLGLAGGSTSTDTQYF. The CDR3 region has the DNA TGTGCCAGCAGCTTACTAGGACTAGCGGGGGGTTCAACTAGCACAGATACGCAGTATTTT.

Many counts were recorded for this clonotype. This chain joins TRBV20-1 and TRBJ2-5; TRBD1 might be the D (6 bases). In germline, CDR1 is DFQATT, CDR2 SNEGSKA (reference sequence). The CDR3 runs to 15 residues. The V end lost 1 base, the J end lost 3 bases, and 15 bases lay between the germline ends. The CDR3 nucleotides are TGCAGTGCTAGAGTGGGGGCAAAGCCCGAAGAGACCCAGTACTTC. Its translation: CSARVGAKPEETQYF.

There are many counts of this clonotype. The chain has TRBV7-9 and TRBJ2-3; D might be TRBD2 (6 bases). There are 15 residues in the CDR3. Looked up from germline, CDR1 is SEHNR and CDR2 is FQNEAQ (reference sequence). The V end lost 5 bases, the J end lost 0 bases, and 12 bases lay between the germline ends. The CDR3 nucleotides are TGTGCCAGCAGCCGTAGCGGATATAGCACAGATACGCAGTATTTT. Encoded protein: CASSRSGYSTDTQYF.

This clonotype showed up just a few times. V usage is TRBV5-4 and J usage is TRBJ2-1; tentatively, D is TRBD2 (7 bases). Germline assignment: CDR1 SGHNT and CDR2 YYREEE (reference sequence). This CDR3 spans 15 amino acids. Trimming removed 2 bases from V and 5 bases from J, with 14 bases in between. The chain's CDR3 is CASSFGGGAHNEQFF. CDR3 sequence (DNA): TGTGCCAGCAGCTTTGGAGGGGGGGCCCACAATGAGCAGTTCTTC.

The chain joins TRBV7-9 to TRBJ1-2; tentative D call: TRBD1 (5 bases). There are 16 residues in the CDR3. Per germline, CDR1 SEHNR and CDR2 FQNEAQ (reference sequence). Trimming stripped 1 base from V and 0 bases from J, with 12 bases between. CDR3 in amino acids: CASSLVTVRANYGYTF. The DNA of the CDR3 is TGTGCCAGCAGCTTAGTGACAGTCCGAGCTAACTATGGCTACACCTTC.

The table lists this clonotype with a few counts. The rearrangement links TRBV18 to TRBJ1-1; TRBD1 matches 8 bases. Germline V gives CDR1 KGHSH, CDR2 LQKENI. V lost 0 bases to trimming and J lost 4 bases; unmatched junction nucleotides: 7. The CDR3 length is 16 residues. CDR3 bases: TGTGCCAGCTCACCACCGTTCAGGGGGCATGTCACTGAAGCTTTCTTT. Residues: CASSPPFRGHVTEAFF.

This clonotype was seen a handful of times. The V and J genes are TRBV6-5 and TRBJ1-4; 9 nucleotides agree with TRBD1. The CDR3 has 15 amino acids. The V gene's germline CDR1 is MNHEY and CDR2 SVGAGI. V shed 4 bases, J shed 11 bases, and the junction held 11 bases outside the gene matches. The CDR3 here is CASSSGTGLFPKLFF. CDR3 DNA: TGTGCCAGCAGTTCCGGGACAGGGTTGTTTCCCAAACTGTTTTTT.

This clonotype was counted between two and nine times. This chain links TRBV3-1 with TRBJ2-7; no firm D call. CDR3 length equals 14 residues. V lost 4 bases, J lost 2 bases, and 12 bases lay in between. Per the germline V gene, CDR1 is LGHDT and CDR2 is YNNKEL (reference sequence). This CDR3 is CASSPGPSAYEQYF. The CDR3 nucleotides are TGTGCCAGCAGCCCCGGACCCTCGGCCTACGAGCAGTACTTC.

This clonotype showed up just a few times. The chain combines TRBV20-1 with TRBJ2-3; 8 nucleotides agree with TRBD2. The trim removed 1 base at V and 1 base at J, leaving 13 bases unmatched. This CDR3 spans 18 amino acids. CDR1 is DFQATT, CDR2 SNEGSKA, per germline (reference sequence). CDR3 residues: CSARGSGRALYRTDTQYF. For the CDR3, the DNA is TGCAGTGCTAGAGGTTCCGGGAGGGCCCTCTATCGCACAGATACGCAGTATTTT.

This clonotype showed up just a few times. This chain uses TRBV10-3 with TRBJ2-1, with D tentatively TRBD2 (5 bases). Trimming stripped 4 bases from V and 6 bases from J, with 10 bases between. CDR3 length equals 13 residues. Germline-derived CDR1 and CDR2 are ENHRY and SYGVKD. The CDR3 sequence is CAISGGISNEQFF. CDR3 DNA sequence: TGTGCCATCAGTGGAGGGATCTCCAATGAGCAGTTCTTC.

About this clonotype itself: A read error is possible here, since a much larger clone lies one base away. This chain uses TRBV7-9 with TRBJ1-2; D may be TRBD1 (6 bases). Germline assignment: CDR1 SEHNR and CDR2 FQNEAQ (reference sequence). This CDR3 is 12 amino acids long. The CDR3 region is CASSPGQYGYAF. Written as DNA, the CDR3 is TGTGCCAGCAGCCCTGGACAGTATGGCTACGCCTTC.

This clonotype was observed a handful of times. The chain joins TRBV7-2 to TRBJ2-7; D is uncertain. The CDR3 consists of 13 residues. Germline V gives CDR1 SGHTA, CDR2 FQGNSA. V lost 4 bases and J 0 bases, leaving 7 bases between the germline ends. CDR3 sequence: CASSSRASYEQYF. DNA of the CDR3: TGTGCCAGCAGCTCCCGGGCCTCCTACGAGCAGTACTTC.

The chain joins TRBV12-3 or TRBV12-4 to TRBJ2-7; TRBD1 matches 7 bases. This CDR3 region has 14 residues. V lost 6 bases and J lost 4; bases outside the gene matches: 9. The CDR3 sequence: CASSLTGPLYEQYF. The CDR3 DNA reads as TGTGCCAGCAGCCTGACAGGGCCCCTATACGAGCAGTACTTC.

This clonotype was picked up a small number of times. The J gene is TRBJ2-5, the V gene TRBV7-9; TRBD1 matches 9 bases. This CDR3 is built from 14 residues. Germline lookup yields CDR1 SEHNR and CDR2 FQNEAQ (reference sequence). V shed 5 bases, J shed 4 bases, and the junction held 5 bases outside the gene matches. The CDR3 is CASSVGTGRETQYF. As DNA, the CDR3 is TGTGCCAGCAGCGTGGGGACAGGGAGAGAGACCCAGTACTTC.

This clonotype came up a few times. The rearrangement links TRBV29-1 to TRBJ2-1; D possibly corresponds to TRBD1 (7 bases). Germline CDR1 reads SQVTM; CDR2 reads ANQGSEA. The V end lost 7 bases, the J end lost 4 bases, and 17 bases lay between the germline ends. This CDR3 contains 14 residues. The CDR3: CSAQGGTDYNEQFF. As DNA, the CDR3 is TGCAGCGCCCAGGGCGGGACAGATTACAATGAGCAGTTCTTC.

This chain uses TRBV6-2 or TRBV6-3 with TRBJ2-7; TRBD1 aligns across 8 bases. With V trimmed by 4 bases and J by 0 bases, 5 bases remained unmatched. CDR3 length: 15 amino acids. The germline CDR1 and CDR2 sequences are MNHEY and SVGEGT. CDR3 DNA: TGTGCCAGCAGTTCTTATGACAGGGGCTCCTACGAGCAGTACTTC. Translation: CASSSYDRGSYEQYF.

This chain connects TRBV5-4 to TRBJ2-6, with unresolved D. With 4 bases removed from V and 4 bases from J, the gap between germline ends came to 12 bases. The CDR3 consists of 15 residues. Germline assignment: CDR1 SGHNT and CDR2 YYREEE (reference sequence). The CDR3 DNA sequence: TGTGCCAGCAGCCCCCCCCCGGACGGGGCCAACGTCCTGACTTTC. It yields the protein CASSPPPDGANVLTF. Supplemented by reference TRBV5-4 and TRBJ2-6, the full variable domain reads ETGVTQSPTHLIKTRGQQVTLRCSSQSGHNTVSWYQQALGQGPQFIFQYYREEENGRGNFPPRFSGLQFPNYSSELNVNALELDDSALYLCASSPPPDGANVLTFGAGSRLTVL.

J is TRBJ2-5 and V is TRBV20-1; 9 bases are shared with TRBD2. After removal of 4 bases from V and 4 bases from J, the junction contained 7 bases not matched to a gene. The CDR3 runs 14 residues. The V gene's germline CDR1 is DFQATT and CDR2 SNEGSKA (reference sequence). CDR3 sequence: CSAKVAGARETQYF. In nucleotides, the CDR3 is TGCAGTGCTAAGGTAGCGGGAGCAAGAGAGACCCAGTACTTC.

This clonotype occurred many times. The chain employs TRBV11-3 and TRBJ2-2; 9 bases are a match to TRBD2. The CDR3 covers 18 residues. The germline CDR1 and CDR2 sequences are SGHNT and YENEEA. Losses at the gene ends were 0 bases for V and 5 bases for J; bases not matched to a gene: 10. CDR3 loop: CASSLERGGYGWTGELFF. The CDR3 DNA follows: TGTGCCAGCAGCTTAGAGCGGGGGGGCTATGGTTGGACCGGGGAGCTGTTTTTT.